Listed here are 12 T cell receptor beta chains from one sample, sequenced in a study of cytomegalovirus exposure and HLA in healthy donors. It was with 60 Vbeta and 13 Jbeta primers that the PCR ran. Assay: immunoSEQ multiplex PCR; the TCRdb copy retains only in-frame clones and omits some. This sample has about 190,000 clones, with over 70% found just once. Sequencing used PBMCs. Receptor source: a man between 45 and 60 years old in good health and CMV-seronegative.

This clone has a single count. One junction end disagrees with the germline gene, perhaps due to a read error. This chain uses TRBV7-9 with TRBJ1-1; tentative D call: TRBD1 (5 bases). Germline CDR1 is SEHNR and CDR2 is FQNEAQ (reference sequence). This CDR3 region has 13 residues. For the CDR3, the DNA is TGTTCCAGCAGCTTAGGGGCTGACACTGAAGCTTTCTTT. Translating it yields CSSSLGADTEAFF.

Note on this clone: Other DNA sequences in this sample translate to the same CDR3. The rearrangement links TRBV6-5 to TRBJ1-1, with 7 nucleotides matching TRBD1. Germline trimming cut 5 bases from V and 1 base from J; bases unmatched to any gene: 4. The CDR3 runs to 14 residues. In germline, CDR1 is MNHEY, CDR2 SVGAGI. CDR3: CASSKRTGNTEAFF. CDR3 coding DNA: TGTGCCAGCAGTAAGAGGACAGGGAACACTGAAGCTTTCTTT.

DNA for the CDR3: TGCGCCAGCAGCCAACAGGGTGCTGCGGGGGAACTGTTTTTT. Amino acid sequence: CASSQQGAAGELFF. The chain is built from TRBV4-3 and TRBJ1-4, with D possibly TRBD1 on 5 matching bases. V was clipped by 2 bases and J by 12 bases, with 16 bases between them. The CDR3 consists of 14 residues. Germline loops: CDR1 LGHNA, CDR2 YSLEER.

This clone turned up a few times. The chain joins TRBV19 to TRBJ2-4; TRBD1 agrees at 8 bases. The CDR3 covers 15 residues. With 6 bases clipped from V and 3 bases from J, the junction kept 7 bases outside the gene matches. Germline-derived CDR1 and CDR2 are LNHDA and SQIVND (reference sequence). The CDR3 loop reads CASRTETGDKNIQYF. Here the CDR3 DNA reads TGTGCCAGTAGGACCGAGACAGGGGACAAAAACATTCAGTACTTC. Full variable domain (remainder filled in from reference TRBV19 and TRBJ2-4): DGGITQSPKYLFRKEGQNVTLSCEQNLNHDAMYWYRQDPGQGLRLIYYSQIVNDFQKGDIAEGYSVSREKKESFPLTVTSAQKNPTAFYLCASRTETGDKNIQYFGAGTRLSVL.

The chain has TRBV6-5 and TRBJ2-3; 9 bases line up with TRBD2. The germline V gene encodes CDR1 MNHEY and CDR2 SVGAGI. The CDR3 runs to 16 residues. V shed 3 bases and J 3 bases; nucleotides not matched to a gene: 7. CDR3 residues: CASSYRGGAPTDTQYF. DNA of the CDR3: TGTGCCAGCAGTTATCGCGGGGGGGCCCCGACAGATACGCAGTATTTT.

The gene calls are TRBV20-1 and TRBJ2-4; 7 bases agree with TRBD1. The CDR3 has 11 amino acids. Looked up from germline, CDR1 is DFQATT and CDR2 is SNEGSKA (reference sequence). V lost 7 bases and J lost 5; bases outside the gene matches: 2. The chain's CDR3 is CSGTGENIQYF. The CDR3 nucleotides are TGCAGTGGGACAGGCGAAAACATTCAGTACTTC.

DNA of the CDR3: TGTGCCAGCAGCCATAAAAAGCAAACTGAAGCTTTCTTT. This encodes CASSHKKQTEAFF. The V call is TRBV6-1, the J call TRBJ1-1; D remains ambiguous. Trimming left V 6 bases short and J 5 bases short, with 13 bases between. From germline, CDR1 is MNHNS and CDR2 SASEGT. This CDR3 spans 13 amino acids.

V usage is TRBV5-5 and J usage is TRBJ1-1, with D unresolved. CDR3 length: 15 amino acids. Deletions cut 4 bases from V and 3 bases from J, with 16 bases between. Per the germline V gene, CDR1 is SGHKS and CDR2 is YYEKEE (reference sequence). This CDR3 reads CASSTWMWSDTEAFF. The CDR3 coding sequence is TGTGCCAGCAGCACATGGATGTGGAGTGACACTGAAGCTTTCTTT.

The V and J genes are TRBV5-6 and TRBJ2-1, with 7 nucleotides matching TRBD1. Germline V lookup: CDR1 SGHDT, CDR2 YYEEEE. V lost 1 base, J lost 3 bases, and 1 base stayed unmatched. The CDR3 runs 14 residues. CDR3 amino acids: CASSLRQGYNEQFF. The CDR3 nucleotides read TGTGCCAGCAGCTTGAGACAGGGCTACAATGAGCAGTTCTTC.

The rearrangement uses TRBV2 and TRBJ1-5; 7 bases line up with TRBD1. The junction had 6 bases not matched to a gene; V was cut back by 1 base and J by 6 bases. CDR1 is SNHLY, CDR2 FYNNEI, per germline. The CDR3 has 15 amino acids. CDR3 protein: CASSEEQGISQPQHF. The CDR3 DNA is TGTGCCAGCAGTGAAGAACAGGGGATCAGTCAGCCCCAGCATTTT.

The rearrangement uses TRBV19 and TRBJ2-7; possibly TRBD1 for D (5 bases). This CDR3 region has 14 residues. Germline lookup yields CDR1 LNHDA and CDR2 SQIVND (reference sequence). The V end was cut by 4 bases, the J end by 0 bases, with 10 bases between. The chain's CDR3 is CASSNDRSSYEQYF. The DNA for the CDR3 is TGTGCCAGTAGTAATGACAGAAGCTCCTACGAGCAGTACTTC.

The CDR3: CASSQVVSGYTDTQYF. In nucleotides, the CDR3 is TGTGCCAGCAGCCAAGTAGTGTCGGGTTACACAGATACGCAGTATTTT. The chain employs TRBV4-2 and TRBJ2-3; D gene ambiguous. The CDR3 sequence is 16 residues long. Germline V lookup: CDR1 LGHNA, CDR2 YNFKEQ. V was pared by 1 base and J by 2 bases, with 13 bases between.